The T cell receptor (beta chain) under discussion was sequenced for a study of blood T cell repertoires in COVID-19. Using immunoSEQ multiplex PCR, the repertoire was profiled, and TCRdb retains in-frame clones only, with some absent. The sample carries 150,000 to 200,000 clones, around four fifths recorded once. CDR1 LGHNA and CDR2 YNFKEQ come from the germline V gene. This CDR3 is 15 amino acids long. The junction had 2 bases not matched to a gene; V was cut back by 0 bases and J by 3 bases. Source material: PBMCs or T cells enriched from blood (not recorded which). The V call is TRBV4-2, the J call TRBJ2-7; 10 bases fit TRBD2. The sequence came from a woman aged 50 to 60 in a cohort exposed to, infected with or recovered from COVID-19 (not recorded which). CDR3 region: CASSQELAGFYEQYF. The DNA of the CDR3 is TGTGCCAGCAGCCAAGAACTAGCGGGGTTCTACGAGCAGTACTTC.